The clone carrying this TCR beta chain was counted only a few times. Antigen unknown. TCR sequencing used cDNA made by reverse transcription of extracted RNA. Method: immunoSEQ multiplex PCR; TCRdb's copy keeps in-frame clones and lacks some. This sample has 110,000 to 150,000 clones, with roughly 61% found just once. This record comes from a study of CD8+ T cells in alopecia areata. The wider study: The study gave tofacitinib for 6 to 18 months, then 6 months off drug. Study-wide results and limits: Compared with normal scalp, lesional scalp had higher clonality and more expanded CD8+ clones. TCR sharing was clearer in mice than between patients, perhaps partly owing to patient HLA diversity.

This CDR3 spans 14 amino acids. Trimming took 1 base from V and 4 from J, leaving 11 bases between them. Per the germline V gene, CDR1 is GTSNPN and CDR2 is SVGIG (reference sequence). This chain connects TRBV30 to TRBJ1-5; D unclear. The specimen comprised CD4+ T cells sorted from blood, sampled at week 0. This TCR was sampled from a human donor with alopecia areata. The CDR3 loop reads CAWSGGGSNQPQHF. The CDR3, as DNA: TGTGCCTGGAGTGGTGGAGGATCGAATCAGCCCCAGCATTTT.